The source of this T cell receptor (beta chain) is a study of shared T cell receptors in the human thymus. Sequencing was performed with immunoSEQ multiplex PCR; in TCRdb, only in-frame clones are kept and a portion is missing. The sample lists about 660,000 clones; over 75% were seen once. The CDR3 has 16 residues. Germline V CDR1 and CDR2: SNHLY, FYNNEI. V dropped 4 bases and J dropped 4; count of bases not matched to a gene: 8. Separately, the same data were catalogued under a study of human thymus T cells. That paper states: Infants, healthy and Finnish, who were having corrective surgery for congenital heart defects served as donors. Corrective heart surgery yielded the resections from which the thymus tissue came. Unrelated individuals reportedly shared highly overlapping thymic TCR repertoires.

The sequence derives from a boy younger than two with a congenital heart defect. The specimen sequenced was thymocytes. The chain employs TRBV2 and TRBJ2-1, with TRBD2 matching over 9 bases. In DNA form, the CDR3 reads TGTGCCAGCAGTGTTGCGGGGGGGCTCCCTTACAATGAGCAGTTCTTC. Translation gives CASSVAGGLPYNEQFF.